These 25 T cell receptor beta chains share one sample of origin, sequenced in a study of neurological immune-mediated disorders. TCRdb re-called the 5' RACE reads with MiXCR, one entry per CDR3 protein. The sample includes 60,000 to 70,000 distinct CDR3 sequences, roughly 4.9% seen only once; the top ten take around 5.1%. Sequences were obtained from PBMCs. These receptor sequences come from a human donor with multiple sclerosis. The donor label of this sample is uncertain.

There are many counts of this clonotype. The rearrangement uses TRBV9 and TRBJ1-1, with D unclear. V was cut by 7 bases and J by 1 base, with 11 bases left in between. CDR3 length: 13 amino acids. Germline CDR1 reads SGDLS; CDR2 reads YYNGEE. CDR3 protein: CASSRGRNTEAFF. The CDR3 DNA is TGTGCCAGCTCACGAGGGCGGAACACTGAAGCTTTCTTT.

This clonotype was seen at least ten times. The genes are TRBV5-4 and TRBJ2-3; TRBD2 matches 8 bases. The CDR3 is made up of 15 amino acids. CDR1 and CDR2 (germline): SGHNT, YYREEE (reference sequence). V lost 1 base, J lost 2 bases, and 3 bases stayed unmatched. CDR3 protein: CASSLSGGDTDTQYF. CDR3 DNA sequence: TGTGCCAGCAGCTTGAGCGGGGGAGACACAGATACGCAGTATTTT.

There are many counts of this clonotype. The genes are TRBV11-2 and TRBJ2-2; 12 bases fit TRBD2. Losses at the gene ends were 4 bases for V and 3 bases for J; bases not matched to a gene: 15. This CDR3 region has 20 residues. CDR1 and CDR2 (germline): SGHAT, FQNNGV. The CDR3: CASSSFFPRTSGEHTGELFF. CDR3 in DNA: TGTGCCAGCAGCTCTTTCTTCCCAAGGACTAGCGGGGAACACACCGGGGAGCTGTTTTTT.

Of note for this clonotype: This may come from a read error, since a much larger clone is one base off. V usage is TRBV6-6 and J usage is TRBJ1-1; D unresolved. The germline V gene has CDR1 MNHNY and CDR2 SVGAGI (reference sequence). The CDR3 runs 13 residues. The V gene lost 4 bases and the J gene lost 2 bases, with 8 bases spanning the gap. CDR3 nucleotide sequence: TGTGCCAGCAGTTCCTCCCCAAACACTGAAGCTTTCTTT. As protein: CASSSSPNTEAFF.

This clonotype was recorded at least ten times. The rearrangement joins TRBV20-1 to TRBJ1-3; TRBD1 is a possible D gene (6 bases). The CDR3 is 16 residues long. Germline CDR1 and CDR2: DFQATT and SNEGSKA (reference sequence). Trimming took off 1 base at V and 0 bases at J, with 13 bases between the two ends. The CDR3, as DNA: TGCAGTGCTAGAGCGGGGGGCGCGTTCTCTGGAAACACCATATATTTT. Protein: CSARAGGAFSGNTIYF.

The chain combines TRBV11-2 with TRBJ2-5; no firm D call. This CDR3 has 12 residues. CDR1 is SGHAT, CDR2 FQNNGV, per germline. V lost 3 bases to trimming and J lost 5 bases, with 7 bases between them. In DNA, the CDR3 is TGTGCCAGCAGCTTGATCAGGGAGACCCAGTACTTC. This encodes CASSLIRETQYF.

This clonotype was seen ten or more times. One end of the junction fails to match germline, which may point to a read error. This chain uses TRBV5-6 with TRBJ1-1, with D perhaps matching TRBD1 (6 bases). Germline CDR1 and CDR2: SGHDT and YYEEEE. The length of the CDR3 is 12 residues. Here the CDR3 reads CASTLEGAEAFF. CDR3 nucleotide sequence: TGTGCCAGCACCTTGGAGGGGGCTGAAGCTTTCTTT.

Many counts were recorded for this clonotype. V is TRBV5-1 and J is TRBJ1-2; tentatively, D is TRBD1 (5 bases). CDR1 SGHRS and CDR2 YFSETQ come from the germline V gene. The germline V and J ends were trimmed by 2 bases and 3 bases, with 20 bases remaining between them. CDR3 length equals 17 residues. DNA of the CDR3: TGCGCCAGCAGCTTAGCCCCTCTTATGCTAGGGGACTATGGCTACACCTTC. Encoded protein: CASSLAPLMLGDYGYTF.

This clonotype was observed at least ten times. The chain combines TRBV5-1 with TRBJ2-2; 7 bases match TRBD2. CDR3 size: 14 residues. Germline lookup yields CDR1 SGHRS and CDR2 YFSETQ. After removal of 2 bases from V and 3 bases from J, the junction contained 1 base not matched to a gene. The CDR3 sequence: CASSFLADTGELFF. CDR3 nucleotides: TGCGCCAGCAGCTTTCTAGCGGACACCGGGGAGCTGTTTTTT.

This clonotype was seen ten or more times. The chain is built from TRBV6-2 or TRBV6-3 and TRBJ1-1, with 8 positions matching TRBD1. The germline CDR1 and CDR2 sequences are MNHEY and SVGEGT. V gave up 8 bases and J gave up 0 bases; unmatched junction bases: 11. CDR3 length: 16 amino acids. The CDR3 DNA reads as TGTGCCAGCGCTCCCTGGACAGGGACGGTGAACACTGAAGCTTTCTTT. It encodes CASAPWTGTVNTEAFF.

This clonotype was recorded at least ten times. V gene TRBV24-1 combines with J gene TRBJ1-2; the match to TRBD1 covers 10 bases. The CDR3 is made up of 16 amino acids. V was pared by 7 bases and J by 4 bases, with 11 bases of the junction left unmatched. CDR1 is KGHDR, CDR2 SFDVKD, per germline. CDR3 sequence (DNA): TGTGCCACCAGCAACCAGACAGGGGGCGAAGGCTATGGCTACACCTTC. Its protein product is CATSNQTGGEGYGYTF.

This clonotype was detected ten times or more. This sequence joins TRBV5-6 and TRBJ1-6; unclear D gene. The CDR3 is made up of 16 amino acids. V was cut by 3 bases and J by 4 bases, with 14 bases left in between. Germline V gene sequence: CDR1 SGHDT, CDR2 YYEEEE. The CDR3 DNA reads TGTGCCAGCAGCTCCCTCGGGGTGCTTTATAATTCACCCCTCCACTTT. Protein sequence: CASSSLGVLYNSPLHF.

This clonotype occurred many times. V gene TRBV29-1 combines with J gene TRBJ2-7; 10 nucleotides agree with TRBD1. The trim removed 5 bases at V and 3 bases at J, leaving 7 bases unmatched. Looked up from germline, CDR1 is SQVTM and CDR2 is ANQGSEA. There are 14 residues in the CDR3. CDR3 coding DNA: TGCAGCGTTACACGGGACAGGGGTGGCTACGAGCAGTACTTC. Translated, it gives CSVTRDRGGYEQYF.

This clonotype was found many times. The rearrangement joins TRBV5-1 to TRBJ1-1, with D maybe TRBD1 (5 bases). Trimming pared 5 bases from V and 0 bases from J, leaving 11 bases between. The CDR3 has 14 amino acids. Germline loops: CDR1 SGHRS, CDR2 YFSETQ. This CDR3 is CASSRDGMNTEAFF. The CDR3 nucleotides are TGCGCCAGCAGTCGGGACGGGATGAACACTGAAGCTTTCTTT.

The chain joins TRBV18 to TRBJ2-7; 11 positions match TRBD1. The CDR3 runs to 15 residues. V shed 4 bases, J shed 5 bases, and the junction held 7 bases outside the gene matches. CDR1 and CDR2 from the germline V gene are KGHSH and LQKENI. CDR3 DNA: TGTGCCAGCTCACAGTCCGGGACAGGGGGTCACGAGCAGTACTTC. Residues: CASSQSGTGGHEQYF.

This clonotype was seen more than once but under ten times. The chain recombines TRBV5-4 with TRBJ1-2; D is unclear. V lost 3 bases and J lost 2, with 8 bases in between. The CDR3 runs 13 residues. Germline CDR1 SGHNT, CDR2 YYREEE (reference sequence). CDR3 in amino acids: CASSSDGNYGYTF. In DNA, the CDR3 is TGTGCCAGCAGCTCAGACGGGAACTATGGCTACACCTTC.

This clonotype appeared many times. The CDR3 reads CASTSGHMGDEQFF. CDR3 coding DNA: TGCGCCAGCACGTCGGGGCATATGGGCGATGAGCAGTTCTTC. This rearrangement joins TRBV5-1 to TRBJ2-1; the D gene could be TRBD1 or TRBD2 (5 bases each). This CDR3 has 14 amino acids. From germline, CDR1 is SGHRS and CDR2 YFSETQ. The V end was cut by 6 bases, the J end by 8 bases, with 18 bases between.

This clonotype has a count of ten or more. The CDR3 region is CASSESRGGRNTEAFF. CDR3 sequence (DNA): TGCGCCAGCAGTGAGTCGAGGGGGGGGCGGAACACTGAAGCTTTCTTT. The genes are TRBV10-1 and TRBJ1-1; possibly TRBD1 for D (6 bases). V gave up 0 bases and J gave up 1 base, with 12 bases separating them. Germline lookup yields CDR1 WNHNN and CDR2 SYGVQD (reference sequence). This CDR3 is built from 16 residues.

This clonotype was counted ten times or more. The J gene is TRBJ2-5, the V gene TRBV5-1, with D perhaps TRBD2 (6 bases). The CDR3 extends over 14 amino acids. Trimming took off 3 bases at V and 5 bases at J, with 14 bases between the two ends. CDR1 and CDR2 from the germline V gene are SGHRS and YFSETQ. CDR3 region: CASSSGLPMETQYF. Here the CDR3 DNA reads TGCGCCAGCAGCTCGGGACTGCCGATGGAGACCCAGTACTTC. Using reference TRBV5-1 and TRBJ2-5 for the parts outside the CDR3, the full variable domain is KAGVTQTPRYLIKTRGQQVTLSCSPISGHRSVSWYQQTPGQGLQFLFEYFSETQRNKGNFPGRFSGRQFSNSRSEMNVSTLELGDSALYLCASSSGLPMETQYFGPGTRLLVL.

This clonotype was observed a handful of times. This clone may be a read error of a much larger clone one base away. The gene calls are TRBV5-1 and TRBJ2-5; TRBD1 or TRBD2 may be the D gene (6 bases each). Germline CDR1 and CDR2: SGHRS and YFSETQ. The CDR3 loop spans 13 amino acids. The CDR3 loop reads CTSRRGLQETQYF. CDR3 nucleotides: TGCACCAGCAGACGGGGGCTCCAAGAGACCCAGTACTTC.

This clonotype was seen at least ten times. The genes are TRBV9 and TRBJ2-5, with TRBD2 as a possible D gene (5 bases). Germline V gene data show CDR1 as SGDLS and CDR2 as YYNGEE. The CDR3 is 14 amino acids. V lost 3 bases to trimming and J lost 5 bases, with 14 bases between them. The CDR3 coding sequence is TGTGCCAGCAGCGCACCTTCTAGCTCTGAGACCCAGTACTTC. Translated: CASSAPSSSETQYF.

In this sample, this clonotype turned up many times. The CDR3 sequence: CASSPPVRSYNEQFF. The CDR3 DNA follows: TGTGCCAGCTCACCACCGGTACGCTCCTACAATGAGCAGTTCTTC. The chain links TRBV18 to TRBJ2-1, with D uncertain. Trimming cost V 0 bases and J 0 bases, with 6 bases left between them. This CDR3 is built from 15 residues. Germline CDR1 and CDR2: KGHSH and LQKENI.

V gene TRBV10-3 combines with J gene TRBJ1-1, with 11 bases lining up with TRBD1. CDR3 length: 15 amino acids. The junction had 7 bases not matched to a gene; V was cut back by 7 bases and J by 3 bases. Germline CDR1 and CDR2: ENHRY and SYGVKD. CDR3 amino acids: CAITTGQGAYTEAFF. The CDR3 DNA is TGTGCCATCACCACAGGACAGGGGGCGTACACTGAAGCTTTCTTT.

This clonotype was recorded at least ten times. This chain joins TRBV7-3 and TRBJ2-5, with 8 positions matching TRBD2. V lost 4 bases to trimming and J lost 4 bases; unmatched junction nucleotides: 8. This CDR3 is built from 15 residues. Germline assignment: CDR1 SGHTA and CDR2 FQGTGA. CDR3 in amino acids: CASSSTGGAGETQYF. The CDR3 DNA is TGTGCCAGCAGCTCAACCGGGGGGGCGGGAGAGACCCAGTACTTC.

This clonotype was detected ten times or more. This CDR3 reads CASSPYDGPYEQYF. The CDR3 DNA sequence: TGCGCCAGCAGCCCCTACGACGGGCCCTACGAGCAGTACTTC. The gene calls are TRBV4-1 and TRBJ2-7, with D uncertain. Trimming removed 4 bases at V and 2 bases at J, with 12 bases between. The length of the CDR3 is 14 residues. Germline V lookup: CDR1 MGHRA, CDR2 YSYEKL.